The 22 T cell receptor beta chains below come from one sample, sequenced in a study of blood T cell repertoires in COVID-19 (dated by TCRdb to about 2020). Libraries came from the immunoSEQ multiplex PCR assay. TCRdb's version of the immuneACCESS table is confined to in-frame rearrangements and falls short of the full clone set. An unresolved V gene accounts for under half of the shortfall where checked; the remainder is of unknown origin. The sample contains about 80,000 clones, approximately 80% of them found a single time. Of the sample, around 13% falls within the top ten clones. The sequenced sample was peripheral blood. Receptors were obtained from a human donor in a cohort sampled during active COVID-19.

In nucleotides, the CDR3 is TGTGCCAGCAGTTTATCTGGAGGGAGCACTGAAGCTTTCTTT. It yields the protein CASSLSGGSTEAFF. The chain employs TRBV27 and TRBJ1-1; no definite D call. The CDR3 spans 14 residues. The V gene lost 0 bases and the J gene lost 4 bases, with 9 bases spanning the gap. Germline V gene data show CDR1 as MNHEY and CDR2 as SMNVEV (reference sequence).

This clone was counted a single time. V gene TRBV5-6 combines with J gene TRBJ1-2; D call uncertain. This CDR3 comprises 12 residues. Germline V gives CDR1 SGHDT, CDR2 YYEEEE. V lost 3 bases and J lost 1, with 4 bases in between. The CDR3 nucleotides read TGTGCCAGCAGCTCCTTTAACTATGGCTACACCTTC. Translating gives CASSSFNYGYTF.

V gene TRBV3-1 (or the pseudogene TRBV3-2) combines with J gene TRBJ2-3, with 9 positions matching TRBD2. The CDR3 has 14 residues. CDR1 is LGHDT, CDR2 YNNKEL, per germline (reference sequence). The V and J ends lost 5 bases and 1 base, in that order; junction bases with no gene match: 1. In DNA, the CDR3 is TGTGCCAGCAGCTCTAGCGGGGGCACAGATACGCAGTATTTT. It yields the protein CASSSSGGTDTQYF.

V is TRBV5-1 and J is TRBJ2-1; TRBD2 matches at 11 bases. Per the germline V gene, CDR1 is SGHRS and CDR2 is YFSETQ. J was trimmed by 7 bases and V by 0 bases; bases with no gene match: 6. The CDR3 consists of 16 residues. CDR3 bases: TGCGCCAGCAGCTTGGTAGCGGGGGGGCCTTGGAATGAGCAGTTCTTC. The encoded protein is CASSLVAGGPWNEQFF.

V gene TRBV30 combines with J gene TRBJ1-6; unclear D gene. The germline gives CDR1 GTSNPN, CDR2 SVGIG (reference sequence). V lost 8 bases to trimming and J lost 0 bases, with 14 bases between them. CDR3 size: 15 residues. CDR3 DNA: TGTGCCGGAATTAGAAGGAGCTCCTATAATTCACCCCTCCACTTT. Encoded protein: CAGIRRSSYNSPLHF.

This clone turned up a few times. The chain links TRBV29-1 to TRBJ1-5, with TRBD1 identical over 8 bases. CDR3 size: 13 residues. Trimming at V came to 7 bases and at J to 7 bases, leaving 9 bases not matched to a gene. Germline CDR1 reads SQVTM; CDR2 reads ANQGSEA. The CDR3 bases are TGCAGCGGTGCGACAGGGGTGGACCAGCCCCAGCATTTT. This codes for CSGATGVDQPQHF.

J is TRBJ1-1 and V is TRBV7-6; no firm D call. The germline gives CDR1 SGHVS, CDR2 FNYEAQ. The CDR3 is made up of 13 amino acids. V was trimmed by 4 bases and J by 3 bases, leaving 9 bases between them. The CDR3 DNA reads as TGTGCCAGCAGCTCGAAAACGGACACTGAAGCTTTCTTT. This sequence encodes CASSSKTDTEAFF. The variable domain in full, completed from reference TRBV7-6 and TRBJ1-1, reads GAGVSQSPRYKVTKRGQDVALRCDPISGHVSLYWYRQALGQGPEFLTYFNYEAQQDKSGLPNDRFSAERPEGSISTLTIQRTEQRDSAMYRCASSSKTDTEAFFGQGTRLTVV.

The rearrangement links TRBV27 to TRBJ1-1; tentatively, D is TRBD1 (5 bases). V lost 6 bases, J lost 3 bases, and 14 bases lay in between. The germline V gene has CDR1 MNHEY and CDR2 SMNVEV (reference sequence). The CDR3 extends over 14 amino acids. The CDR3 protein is CASRGHGGDTEAFF. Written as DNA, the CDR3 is TGTGCCAGCAGGGGCCATGGGGGGGACACTGAAGCTTTCTTT.

The CDR3 DNA sequence: TGTGCCAGCTCACCCCCATGGACTAGAACCGGGGAGCTGTTTTTT. Translated: CASSPPWTRTGELFF. The chain is built from TRBV18 and TRBJ2-2; TRBD2 agrees at 7 bases. The ends lost 3 bases at V and 5 bases at J; junction bases unmatched: 6. CDR1 KGHSH and CDR2 LQKENI come from the germline V gene. The CDR3 is 15 residues long.

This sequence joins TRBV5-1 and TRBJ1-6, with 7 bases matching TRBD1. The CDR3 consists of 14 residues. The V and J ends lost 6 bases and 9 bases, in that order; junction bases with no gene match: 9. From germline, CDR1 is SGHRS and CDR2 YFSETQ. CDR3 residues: CASTTGDGVSPLHF. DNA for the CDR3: TGCGCCAGCACCACAGGGGACGGGGTTTCACCCCTCCACTTT.

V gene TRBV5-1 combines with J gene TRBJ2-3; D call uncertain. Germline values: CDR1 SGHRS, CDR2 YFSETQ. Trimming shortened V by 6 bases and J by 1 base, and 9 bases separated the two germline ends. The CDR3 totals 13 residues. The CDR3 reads CASTTSGTDTQYF. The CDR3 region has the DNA TGCGCCAGCACCACTTCTGGCACAGATACGCAGTATTTT. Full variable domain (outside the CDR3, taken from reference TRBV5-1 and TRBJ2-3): KAGVTQTPRYLIKTRGQQVTLSCSPISGHRSVSWYQQTPGQGLQFLFEYFSETQRNKGNFPGRFSGRQFSNSRSEMNVSTLELGDSALYLCASTTSGTDTQYFGPGTRLTVL.

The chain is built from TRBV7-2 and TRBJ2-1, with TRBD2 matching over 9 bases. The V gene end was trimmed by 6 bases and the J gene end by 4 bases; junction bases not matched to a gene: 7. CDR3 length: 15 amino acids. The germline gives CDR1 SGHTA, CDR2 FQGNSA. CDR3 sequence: CASSSTSGQYNEQFF. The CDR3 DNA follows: TGTGCCAGCAGTTCTACTAGCGGGCAATACAATGAGCAGTTCTTC.

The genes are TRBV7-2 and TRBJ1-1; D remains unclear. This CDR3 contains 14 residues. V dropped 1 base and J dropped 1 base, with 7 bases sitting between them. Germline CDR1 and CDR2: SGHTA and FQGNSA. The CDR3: CASSLGRRNTEAFF. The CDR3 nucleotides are TGTGCCAGCAGCTTAGGACGGAGGAACACTGAAGCTTTCTTT. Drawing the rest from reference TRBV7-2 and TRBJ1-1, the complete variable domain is GAGVSQSPSNKVTEKGKDVELRCDPISGHTALYWYRQSLGQGLEFLIYFQGNSAPDKSGLPSDRFSAERTGGSVSTLTIQRTQQEDSAVYLCASSLGRRNTEAFFGQGTRLTVV.

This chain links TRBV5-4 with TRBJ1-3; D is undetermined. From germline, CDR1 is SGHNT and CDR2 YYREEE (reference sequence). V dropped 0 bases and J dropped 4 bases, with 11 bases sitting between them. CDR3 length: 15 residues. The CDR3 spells CASSLGTGRGNTIYF. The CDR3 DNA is TGTGCCAGCAGCTTGGGGACGGGGAGGGGAAACACCATATATTTT.

CDR3 DNA: TGTGCCAGCAGGACAGGGGGGGGTGGCTACACCTTC. Translated: CASRTGGGGYTF. The rearrangement links TRBV12-3 or TRBV12-4 to TRBJ1-2, with TRBD1 matching 9 bases. The CDR3 is 12 amino acids. V shed 6 bases and J 7 bases; nucleotides not matched to a gene: 3.

CDR3 amino acids: CASSLEGGAKSPLHF. The DNA for the CDR3 is TGCGCCAGCAGCTTGGAAGGGGGGGCCAAATCACCCCTCCACTTT. The chain recombines TRBV5-1 with TRBJ1-6; perhaps TRBD1 as D (6 bases). This CDR3 has 15 residues. V shed 0 bases and J shed 10 bases, with 14 bases lying between them. CDR1 and CDR2 from the germline V gene are SGHRS and YFSETQ.

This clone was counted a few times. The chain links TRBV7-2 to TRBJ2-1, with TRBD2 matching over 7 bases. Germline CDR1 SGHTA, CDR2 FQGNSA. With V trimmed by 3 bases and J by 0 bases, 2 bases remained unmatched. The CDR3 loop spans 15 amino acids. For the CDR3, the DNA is TGTGCCAGCAGCTTCCGGGGGGACTCCTACAATGAGCAGTTCTTC. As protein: CASSFRGDSYNEQFF.

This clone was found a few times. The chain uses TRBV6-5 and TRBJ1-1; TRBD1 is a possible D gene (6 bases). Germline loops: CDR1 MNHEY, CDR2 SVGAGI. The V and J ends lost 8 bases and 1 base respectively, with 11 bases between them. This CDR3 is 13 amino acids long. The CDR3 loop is CASAGAENTEAFF. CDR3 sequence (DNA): TGTGCCAGCGCAGGGGCAGAGAACACTGAAGCTTTCTTT.

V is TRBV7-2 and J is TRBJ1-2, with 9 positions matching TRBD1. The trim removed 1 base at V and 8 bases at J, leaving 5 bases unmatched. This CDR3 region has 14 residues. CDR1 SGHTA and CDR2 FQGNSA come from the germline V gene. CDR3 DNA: TGTGCCAGCAGCTTAGACAGGGGGCAGTTAGGCTACACCTTC. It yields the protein CASSLDRGQLGYTF.

The CDR3: CASSAGGSNYGYTF. As DNA, the CDR3 is TGTGCCAGCAGTGCCGGCGGCTCTAACTATGGCTACACCTTC. This chain connects TRBV2 to TRBJ1-2; unclear D gene. Germline CDR1 is SNHLY and CDR2 is FYNNEI. The CDR3 sequence is 14 residues long. Trimming took 4 bases from V and 0 from J, leaving 9 bases between them.

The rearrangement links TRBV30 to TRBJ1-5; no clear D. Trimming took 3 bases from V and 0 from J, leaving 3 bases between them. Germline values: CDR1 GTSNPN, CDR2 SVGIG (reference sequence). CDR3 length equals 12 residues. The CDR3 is CAWSYSNQPQHF. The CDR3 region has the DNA TGTGCCTGGAGCTATAGCAATCAGCCCCAGCATTTT.

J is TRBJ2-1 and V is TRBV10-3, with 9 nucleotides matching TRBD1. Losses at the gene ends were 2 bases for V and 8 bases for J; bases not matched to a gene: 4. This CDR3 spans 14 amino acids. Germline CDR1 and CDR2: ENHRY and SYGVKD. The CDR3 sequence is CAISEMDRGYEQFF. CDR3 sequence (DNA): TGTGCCATCAGTGAGATGGACAGGGGCTATGAGCAGTTCTTC.